Here is one T cell receptor (beta chain) with its context. The data were taken from a study of blood T cell repertoires in COVID-19. Looking at the study overall: The origin of the acute and convalescent COVID-19 samples was the United States, Italy and Spain. Sources were T cells, B-cell-depleted T cells, or PBMCs; the material itself was cDNA or gDNA.

This CDR3 has 16 amino acids. V was pared by 5 bases and J by 1 base, with 7 bases of the junction left unmatched. Germline V CDR1 and CDR2: SGHAT, FQDESV (reference sequence). In the study's own analysis: Estimated nucleated cell counts came from reference gene primer amplification. Repertoires were generated with immunoSEQ multiplex PCR, while TCRdb's copy carries only in-frame clones and drops some. D and trimming were read from the DNA, whereas the V and J calls and clone size are those reported in that table. Among around 110,000 clones listed, 70% to 85% were seen once. The TCR originated in a woman in her seventies with acute or convalescent COVID-19. This chain connects TRBV11-1 to TRBJ2-3; 9 positions agree with TRBD1. Material: peripheral blood. As DNA, the CDR3 is TGTGCCAGCAGCCAACGGACAGGGGTGGGCACAGATACGCAGTATTTT. Protein product: CASSQRTGVGTDTQYF.